Listed below are T cell receptor beta chains from one sample, sequenced in a study of OX40 agonist ivuxolimab in advanced cancers. Measured with immunoSEQ multiplex PCR; TCRdb has only the in-frame clones, and not every one. The table records tens of thousands of clones, nearly 90% of them present only once. The sample here was CD4+ or CD8+ T cells sorted from blood, taken in a trial of the OX40 agonist ivuxolimab. Every receptor here comes from an adult with an advanced solid tumor such as melanoma, head and neck, liver or kidney cancer. Both conserved end residues are part of each CDR3. A D gene is named only where the DNA matches it firmly. Not every row has a clone size; where given, it reads once, few, many or a size class.

V	size	D	J	DNA	CDR3
TRBV7-2	.	.	TRBJ2-3	TGTGCCAGCAGCCCGGTTTGGGATACGCAGTATTTT	CASSPVWDTQYF
TRBV15	.	.	TRBJ2-5	TGTGCCACCAGCAGAGATGCTGGGGCAGGAAAAACCACAGAGACCCAGTACTTC	CATSRDAGAGKTTETQYF
TRBV2	.	.	TRBJ2-5	TGTGCCAGCAAGGAACAGGGCGTTCTAGAGACCCAGTACTTC	CASKEQGVLETQYF
TRBV28	.	.	TRBJ1-2	TGTGCCAGCAGTTCAACCACTCGAAATGGCTACACCTTC	CASSSTTRNGYTF
TRBV7-3	.	TRBD1	TRBJ2-2	TGTGCCAGCAGCAAGGGGACAGGGGGTACCGGGGAGCTGTTTTTT	CASSKGTGGTGELFF
TRBV18	.	.	TRBJ2-1	TGTGCCAGCTCACCCTCACCCGGGGAGGTTGTGTACAATGAGCAGTTCTTC	CASSPSPGEVVYNEQFF
TRBV7-2	once	TRBD2	TRBJ2-3	TGTGCCAGCAGCTTAAGACTAGCGGGTACAGATACGCAGTATTTT	CASSLRLAGTDTQYF
TRBV6-4	.	.	TRBJ1-3	TGTGCCAGCAGTGACTCCTCTGGGCGTGGAAACACCATATATTTT	CASSDSSGRGNTIYF
TRBV5-6	.	.	TRBJ2-7	TGTGCCAGCAGCACGGACCCCTCTTCGTGGGAGCAGTACTTC	CASSTDPSSWEQYF
TRBV28	.	.	TRBJ2-4	TGTGCCAGCAGTTCTGGGGGATTAAGCATTCAGTACTTC	CASSSGGLSIQYF
TRBV7-7	few	.	TRBJ2-2	TGTGCCAGCAGCTTAGACGGGCAGGTGAACACCGGGGAGCTGTTTTTT	CASSLDGQVNTGELFF
TRBV7-9	.	TRBD1	TRBJ2-1	TGTGCCAGCAGCTTAGATGAGGCAGGGGGCTTGAATGAGCAGTTCTTC	CASSLDEAGGLNEQFF
TRBV5-6	.	.	TRBJ2-2	TGTGCCAGCAGCTTAATGAGGAGTTCCGGGGAGCTGTTTTTT	CASSLMRSSGELFF
TRBV4-1	.	TRBD1	TRBJ1-2	TGCGCCAGCAGCTTGGACAGGGGGGTCTCGGTACACATCTTT	CASSLDRGVSVHIF
TRBV14	.	TRBD2	TRBJ2-7	TGTGCCAGCAGCCCGGGACTAGCGGGAGGAACCTACGAGCAGTACTTC	CASSPGLAGGTYEQYF
TRBV2	.	.	TRBJ2-1	TGTGCCAGCAGTGAAGCGCATCAAATTGCGGAGCAGTTCTTC	CASSEAHQIAEQFF
TRBV5-4	.	.	TRBJ2-2	TGTGCCAGCAGCTTGGAAGGGTTCAACACCGGGGAGCTGTTTTTT	CASSLEGFNTGELFF
TRBV6-6	.	.	TRBJ2-7	TGTGCCAGCAGTTACTCGGCGACTAGCTACGAGCAGTACTTC	CASSYSATSYEQYF
TRBV6-1	.	.	TRBJ1-5	TGTGCCAGTAGGGGTGGAAGCAATCAGCCCCAGCATTTT	CASRGGSNQPQHF
TRBV28	.	TRBD1	TRBJ1-2	TGTGCCAGCAGTCCCCATACAGTTCGAAGACAGGGGACCCATGGCTACACCTTC	CASSPHTVRRQGTHGYTF
TRBV14	.	TRBD1	TRBJ1-5	TGTGCCAGCAGCCAGGCAGGGGGTGGCCAGCCCCAGCATTTT	CASSQAGGGQPQHF
TRBV15	.	TRBD1	TRBJ2-1	TGTGCCACCAGCAGCAGACAGGGGTCCTACAATGAGCAGTTCTTC	CATSSRQGSYNEQFF
TRBV29-1	.	.	TRBJ2-7	TGCAGCGTCTCAGAGGCCTACGAGCAGTACTTC	CSVSEAYEQYF
TRBV5-1	.	TRBD2	TRBJ2-5	TGCGCCAGCAGCCCGTCTAGCGGGAAAGGGGAGACCCAGTACTTC	CASSPSSGKGETQYF
TRBV28	.	TRBD1	TRBJ1-1	TGTGCCAGCAGTGGGACAGGGTGGGGAGCTTTCTTT	CASSGTGWGAFF
TRBV11-2	.	.	TRBJ2-1	TGTGCCAGCAGCTCACAGGGTGGCGAGCAGTTCTTC	CASSSQGGEQFF
TRBV10-1	.	TRBD2	TRBJ2-1	TGCGCCATCTCCTCCGGGACTAGCGCGACGAGCTCCTACAATGAGCAGTTCTTC	CAISSGTSATSSYNEQFF
TRBV7-9	once	.	TRBJ2-1	TGTGCCAGCAGCTTAGAATGGCTGCGGGCCTCGAATGAGCAGTTCTTC	CASSLEWLRASNEQFF
TRBV10-1	once	.	TRBJ2-2	TGCGCCAGCAGCGCAGGGTTCGCGAACACCGGGGAGCTGTTTTTT	CASSAGFANTGELFF
TRBV29-1	.	TRBD1	TRBJ2-2	TGCAGCGGAAAACAGGGGCAGGGGGAGCTGTTTTTT	CSGKQGQGELFF
TRBV7-6	once	.	TRBJ2-1	TGTGCCAGCAGCTTAGACCAGCGGGCCAACAATGAGCAGTTCTTC	CASSLDQRANNEQFF
TRBV14	.	.	TRBJ1-1	TGTGCCAGCAGCCTCGGACCCAACACTGAAGCTTTCTTT	CASSLGPNTEAFF
TRBV5-1	.	TRBD1	TRBJ1-2	TGCGCCAGCAGCTTATCGGGACAGAACTATGGCTACACCTTC	CASSLSGQNYGYTF
TRBV4-1	.	TRBD2	TRBJ2-1	TGCGCCAGCAGCCAAGTAGAGGGGGGACTAGCGGCCTCCTACAATGAGCAGTTCTTC	CASSQVEGGLAASYNEQFF
TRBV2	few	.	TRBJ1-2	TGTGCCAGCAGGGGATTGGGGGGCGATCCCTATGGCTACACCTTC	CASRGLGGDPYGYTF
TRBV6-5	once	.	TRBJ1-2	TGTGCCAGCAGGACAGTCTATGGCTACACCTTC	CASRTVYGYTF
TRBV4-2	.	TRBD2	TRBJ2-5	TGTGCCAGCAGCCAAGAAGGCGCGGGGGAAGAGACCCAGTACTTC	CASSQEGAGEETQYF
TRBV7-9	.	TRBD1	TRBJ1-4	TGTGCCAGCAGCTCGGACAGGGGGCAGAGGAGGGAAAAACTGTTTTTT	CASSSDRGQRREKLFF
TRBV6-5	.	TRBD2	TRBJ2-1	TGTGCCAGCAGGACCGGACTAGCGGGAGCGAATGAGCAGTTCTTC	CASRTGLAGANEQFF
TRBV28	.	.	TRBJ1-2	TGTGCCAGCAGCCCCCAAGGGCGAGAGCGTGGCTACACCTTC	CASSPQGRERGYTF
TRBV27	.	.	TRBJ1-3	TGTGCCAGCAGAGACAGGCCCAACTCTGGAAACACCATATATTTT	CASRDRPNSGNTIYF
TRBV7-2	few	TRBD1	TRBJ1-1	TGTGCCAGCAGGGGACAGGGAAGGAACACTGAAGCTTTCTTT	CASRGQGRNTEAFF
TRBV15	few	TRBD1	TRBJ2-3	TGTGCCACCAGCAGAGGAGGCGGACAGGGGGCAGATACGCAGTATTTT	CATSRGGGQGADTQYF
TRBV6-1	once	TRBD2	TRBJ2-7	TGTGCCAGCAGTGAAGCGGGGGAGGGGACCTACGAGCAGTACTTC	CASSEAGEGTYEQYF
TRBV28	.	TRBD2	TRBJ2-4	TGTGCCAGCAGTTTGGGGCGGGAGGGCACCGTAGCCAAAAACATTCAGTACTTC	CASSLGREGTVAKNIQYF
TRBV19	.	.	TRBJ1-4	TGTGCCAGTACCCCTGGTTGGGGGAGAGAAAAACTGTTTTTT	CASTPGWGREKLFF
TRBV5-1	.	TRBD1	TRBJ1-4	TGCGCCAGCAGCATGGGACAGCTAAATGAAAAACTGTTTTTT	CASSMGQLNEKLFF
TRBV19	.	.	TRBJ1-2	TGTGCCAGTAGAGGCCAGGGTTCGTATGGCTACACCTTC	CASRGQGSYGYTF
TRBV7-2	.	.	TRBJ1-5	TGTGCCAGCAGCTTTAGTAGCAATCAGCCCCAGCATTTT	CASSFSSNQPQHF
TRBV29-1	.	TRBD1	TRBJ2-5	TGCAGCGTTGAAGGCATCCCCCGGGACAGGGGGCACGAGACCCAGTACTTC	CSVEGIPRDRGHETQYF
TRBV18	.	.	TRBJ2-2	TGTGCCAGCTCCCCCACCGGGGAGCTGTTTTTT	CASSPTGELFF
TRBV7-9	.	.	TRBJ2-1	TGTGCCAGCAGCCCACGTGGACTCCTGAGCTCCTACAATGAGCAGTTCTTC	CASSPRGLLSSYNEQFF
TRBV2	once	TRBD1	TRBJ1-4	TGTGCCAGCACTCTAACCGGGACAGCAAATGAAAAACTGTTTTTT	CASTLTGTANEKLFF
TRBV5-4	.	TRBD1	TRBJ2-2	TGTGCCAGCACTTGGGGGACAGGGGGCCTTGGCGGGGAGCTGTTTTTT	CASTWGTGGLGGELFF
TRBV4-2	once	TRBD2	TRBJ2-1	TGTGCCAGCAGCCAAGTAAATAGCGGGAGGGCCAATGAGCAGTTCTTC	CASSQVNSGRANEQFF